This TCR beta chain was sequenced during a study of cytomegalovirus exposure and HLA in healthy donors (dated by TCRdb to about 2017). Concerning the study at large: In an earlier analysis of some 610 of the donors, less than 350 Gb of sequence data and some 120 million unique TCR beta sequences from about 190 million T cells were reported. Every repertoire in the discovery cohort had been generated on one and the same sequencing platform. To decide whether each TCR beta V gene segment behaved as functional or pseudogenic, an earlier analysis of approximately 620 of the donors relied on high-throughput TCR beta sequencing. The aim of the study was to test whether cataloging public T cell receptors could identify signatures of past pathogen exposure. In a later genetic analysis, genome-wide SNP genotypes for about 60% of the 666 donors were used, and that subset was treated as a discovery cohort. Because of strong linkage in the cohort, roughly five DR-DQ haplotypes were treated as single units for association and clustering. About 280 gigabases of sequencing data and approximately 85 million unique TCR sequences were included in an early release covering about 620 HLA-typed donors. Rather than using new phenotypic data, the later analysis identified candidate immune exposures from TCR beta sequences and from how often those sequences occurred across donors. Using immunosequencing, the study profiled T cell repertoires from some 670 subjects and related those repertoires to cytomegalovirus serostatus. Among the roughly 400 genotyped donors, 75% to 90% belonged to the genetic ancestry cluster associated with self-reported Caucasian donors. On average, 235,054 unique TCR beta nucleotide sequences were sequenced per donor among 350 to 400 genotyped donors of the cohort, with 15% to 20% of those sequences being non-productive. Typing coverage differed by locus: A, B, C, DRB1 and DQB1 were typed in about 629-640 donors, DQA1 in about 510, DPA1 in some 600, and DPB1 in around 440. Alongside the repertoire data, information on donor age, sex, ethnicity and CMV serostatus was compiled. High-throughput TCR immunosequencing, statistical association of individual TCRs with disease status, and machine learning were combined to predict cytomegalovirus infection status. HLA typing covered class I and class II loci at four-digit resolution. In addition to the first cohort of 650 to 750 subjects, a separate validation cohort of approximately 130 different subjects was used. To study patterns of TCR occurrence, a later analysis re-analyzed previously published TCR beta repertoires from 666 donors and added high-resolution HLA genotyping. Study-wide conclusions, independent of this receptor: According to a later analysis, parvovirus B19, influenza, CMV and Epstein-Barr virus appeared linked to several top co-occurrence clusters. While some public TCRs were present in many individuals, most TCR sequences turned up only very rarely across donors. A total of fewer than 200 TCR beta chains were listed by the study as associated with cytomegalovirus. The sequencing pipeline was judged likely to have produced a cluster of highly shared sequence variants as a technical artifact. This cohort had only TCR beta chains sequenced, and the lack of alpha or paired-chain data limited which features could be detected. For the cohort, immune exposure information was limited to CMV serostatus. The earlier analysis of a few hundred of the donors excluded over 15 rarely observed V segments, including chromosome 9 orphons, because counts were too low. A further reported finding was that TCR beta sequences accurately predicted the HLA-A and HLA-B alleles for most subjects in the first cohort. In a later analysis, TCR association rates were found to vary across HLA loci, with the most associated TCRs seen for DRB1 alleles and the fewest for HLA-C alleles. At a false discovery rate of 0.05, a later analysis linked 16,951 TCR beta sequences to specific HLA alleles. When HLA alleles, especially DR and DQ, strongly co-occurred, attributing TCR associations to individual alleles was difficult. Because the 87-base-pair reads could not distinguish some IMGT-functional V segments, including TRBV6-2 and TRBV6-3, those segments were excluded. In a later analysis, HLA-associated TCR beta chains were found to be more clonally expanded and to have lower generation probabilities than equally common non-associated chains. Cytomegalovirus status was reported to be diagnosed by the classifier with high specificity and sensitivity in both the original and validation cohorts. V-gene and J-gene trimming of TCR beta chains was associated with a missense DCLRE1C variant in a later genetic analysis, and the association was replicated in an independent cohort. Correlated functional status among segregating V segments might be attributable to linkage disequilibrium, but an unknown experimental factor could not be ruled out. A few of the identified cytomegalovirus-associated TCR beta chains were confirmed in vitro to be specific for cytomegalovirus antigens. Because HLA typing was missing for some donors at each locus, association tests included only the typed subset. Broadly in line with IMGT annotations, most TCR beta V segments showed up in productive rearrangements about 87% or about 30% of the time in an earlier analysis of around 550 of the donors. According to the authors, the approach could potentially be generalized to other disease states and immunological phenotypes. According to a later genetic analysis, donors in an Asian-associated ancestry cluster had fewer N-insertions in productive TCRs than the approximately 650-donor mean. According to a later analysis, most CMV-associated TCR beta chains appeared to be HLA-restricted, and the HLA associations seemed to be driven largely by CMV exposure. Presence/absence analyses assumed roughly uniform sequencing depth across donors, an assumption that may not hold.

Library preparation used the immunoSEQ multiplex PCR assay. For the multiplex PCR, a mixture combining 60 forward primers for TCR Vbeta segments and 13 reverse primers for TCR Jbeta segments was used. Amplification of the CDR3 region of rearranged TCR beta genes was performed with a multiplex PCR assay on genomic DNA. On the Illumina HiSeq System, the amplified TCR beta libraries were sequenced as 87-base-pair reads. The study's own analysis went as follows. Across the 700 or so repertoires, a later analysis counted tens of millions of unique TCR beta chains, 9 million to 14 million of which were shared by at least two donors. Raw reads were error-corrected and collapsed into unique sequences with a nearest-neighbor algorithm that merged closely related sequences to remove PCR and sequencing errors. Alignment of CDR3 sequences to IMGT reference sequences was used to assign V, D and J gene segments. For a sequence to be retained, at least a six-nucleotide match to both a V gene segment and a J gene segment was required. Rearrangements were called productive when the CDR3 lacked stop codons and stayed in frame with V and J; all others were non-productive. CDR3 was defined according to IMGT convention as the region running from the second conserved V-encoded cysteine to the conserved J-encoded phenylalanine. The earlier analysis of 587 of the donors excluded sequences that lacked an unambiguous match to a single V gene segment. In an earlier analysis of 450 to 750 of the donors, a V segment was called functional when productive rearrangements were above 56.7%, and segregating when the standard deviation between donors exceeded 5%. A statistical classification framework was built for diagnosing cytomegalovirus status from the catalog of TCR beta chain sequences. A later analysis assigned V and J genes by comparing TCR nucleotide sequences with IMGT/GENE-DB human TR gene sequences. In a later analysis, CDR3 sequences and most-parsimonious VDJ recombination scenarios were assigned using the TCRdist pipeline. In a later analysis, each TCR beta chain was defined by its CDR3 amino acid sequence together with its V-gene family, and reads lacking a unique V-gene family were excluded. In a later analysis, 450 to 600 highly shared, low-generation-probability nucleotide sequences were removed to address suspected cross-contamination and a sequencing artifact. In a later analysis, a clonal expansion index for each public chain was calculated from normalized within-repertoire ranks of inferred template counts. In a later analysis, generation probabilities were computed with a VDJ recombination model fitted to out-of-frame rearrangements, and the resulting probabilities were checked against IGoR. In a later analysis, TCR-TCR, TCR-HLA and TCR-CMV co-occurrence was scored with hypergeometric tests, and a repertoire-size bias correction was applied to TCR pairs. In a later analysis, false discovery rates were estimated by permuting HLA or CMV assignments 20 times. In a later analysis, co-occurring TCRs were grouped with DBSCAN, and TCRdist sequence similarity was added when clustering was performed within HLA-allele-positive subsets. For co-occurrence clustering, repertoires with fewer than 30,000 or more than 120,000 public chains were excluded, along with four or five repertoires with anomalous nucleotide sharing. TCRdb took over this immuneACCESS table, retaining in-frame rearrangements with V and J assigned. Such tables are incomplete; in checked studies, under half of the missing clones stem from an unresolved V gene, and the remainder is unexplained. The DNA was the basis for D and trimming; V, J and clone size are from that table. The sample table holds about 100,000 clones. 0.59% of the sample comes from the top ten.

The cohort comprised 666 healthy bone marrow donors. All cohort members were sampled while nominally healthy, although unrecorded immune exposures were likely present. The donor tested CMV seronegative, placing the donor among the 350 to 400 seronegative members of the cohort. Every donor gave a peripheral blood sample, and the peripheral blood mononuclear cells from that sample were used for TCR beta sequencing. The Qiagen DNeasy Blood Extraction Kit was used to extract genomic DNA from the blood cell samples. For this clone: The antigen this receptor binds is unknown.

The CDR3 holds 14 amino acids from the cysteine to the phenylalanine. Only the CDR3 portion is preserved as DNA: 42 bases, with reading frame beginning at the first base. The CDR1 and CDR2 encoded by the germline V gene are SGHTA and FQGNSA. Relative to germline, V is 3 bases shorter and J is 1 base shorter, with 9 bases between their ends. Material for sequencing was PBMCs. The rearrangement joined TRBV7-2 to TRBJ1-1; possibly the D gene is TRBD1, per 5 matching bases. The sequence was obtained from a man aged 50-59 years in good health and CMV-seronegative. The bases read TGTGCCAGCAGCTTGGGGCCCACGAACACTGAAGCTTTCTTT. This yields the protein CASSLGPTNTEAFF.